This T cell receptor beta chain originates from a study of low-dose radiotherapy and immunotherapy resistance in tumors. With TRAV- and TRBV-specific primers, first-strand cDNA was made, covering the alpha and beta chains. Amplification, which lasted 20 PCR cycles, used a constant-region primer and V-primer adapter to amplify TCRs. TCRdb re-derived calls from the reads in MiXCR, one entry per CDR3 protein. The repertoire holds 60,000 to 90,000 distinct CDR3 sequences, with less than 35% as singletons. Time point defined: before trial treatment. CDR3 length equals 15 residues. Germline values: CDR1 SGHDT, CDR2 YYEEEE. The J segment lost 5 bases and the V segment lost 4 bases, leaving 11 bases of the junction unmatched.

This chain joins TRBV5-6 and TRBJ2-7, with 8 bases identical to TRBD2. This TCR came from a female donor with ovarian cancer. The sample in question was PBMCs, obtained before treatment. CDR3 protein: CASSSSGRGVNEQYF. As DNA, the CDR3 is TGTGCCAGCAGCAGCTCCGGGAGGGGAGTCAACGAGCAGTACTTC.